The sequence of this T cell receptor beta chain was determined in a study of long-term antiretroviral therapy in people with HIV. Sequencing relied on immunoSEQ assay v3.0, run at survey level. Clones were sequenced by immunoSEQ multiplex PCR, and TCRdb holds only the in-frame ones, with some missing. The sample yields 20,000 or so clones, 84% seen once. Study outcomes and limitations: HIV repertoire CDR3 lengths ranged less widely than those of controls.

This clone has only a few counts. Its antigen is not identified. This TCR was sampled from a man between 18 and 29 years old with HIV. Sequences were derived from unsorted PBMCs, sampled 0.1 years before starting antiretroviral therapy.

This CDR3 reads CASSPKGQYANYGYTF. For the CDR3, the DNA is TGTGCCAGCAGTCCAAAAGGACAGTACGCTAACTATGGCTACACCTTC. The chain is built from TRBV27 and TRBJ1-2; possibly TRBD1 for D (6 bases). Germline values: CDR1 MNHEY, CDR2 SMNVEV (reference sequence). Trimming left V 5 bases short and J 0 bases short, with 16 bases between. This CDR3 region has 16 residues.